The clone carrying this TCR beta chain was detected only once. Authors' data handling: The assay estimated nucleated cells by amplifying reference gene primers. Data came from immunoSEQ multiplex PCR; TCRdb stores just in-frame clones and leaves some out. V and J calls plus clone size are reproduced from that table; the DNA served to infer D and trimming. The top ten clones hold approximately 3% of a sample with around 150,000 clones, 75% to 90% of them seen once. CDR3 size: 16 residues. The V segment lost 1 base and the J segment 8 bases; nucleotides outside the gene matches: 5. Germline V lookup: CDR1 LNHNV, CDR2 YYDKDF (reference sequence). The sample originates from a study of blood T cell repertoires in COVID-19. As for the study in general: T cells, B-cell-depleted T cells, or PBMCs supplied cDNA or gDNA.

The origin of this receptor is a woman aged 55-70 years with active COVID-19. The chain employs TRBV15 and TRBJ2-3; TRBD2 agrees at 14 bases. Sequences were obtained from peripheral blood. DNA for the CDR3: TGTGCCACCAGCAGAGGGGGGACTAGCGGGAGACGTACGCAGTATTTT. Its translation is CATSRGGTSGRRTQYF.